This T cell receptor beta chain was sequenced during a study of T cell repertoires in cytomegalovirus infection. CDR1 MGHRA and CDR2 YSYEKL come from the germline V gene. The CDR3 totals 16 residues. MiXCR, run by TCRdb on the reads, gives a single entry per CDR3 protein. The table records roughly 990,000 distinct CDR3 sequences, 30% to 40% of them present only once. Comments on this clonotype: What it binds is unknown. An end of the junction does not agree with germline; a read error may underlie this.

Source: cultured CD8+ T cells from PBMCs, taken from culture after CMV antigen stimulation. The J gene is TRBJ1-6, the V gene TRBV4-1; 8 bases line up with TRBD1. The TCR sequence derives from a human donor in good health (CMV status not recorded). Some clones in this sample may be carry-over from other donors' samples. In DNA form, the CDR3 reads TGTGCCAGCAGCCAAGATCCCCAGGGGGCCAATTCACCCCTCCACTTT. Amino acids: CASSQDPQGANSPLHF.